Following are 16 T cell receptor beta chains from one sample sequenced in a study of blood T cell repertoires in COVID-19. Assay used: immunoSEQ multiplex PCR; TCRdb lists only in-frame clones, some missing. This table has about 140,000 clones, around 84% appearing once. What was sequenced was peripheral blood. Receptor source: a human donor in a cohort sampled during active COVID-19.

The chain links TRBV6-5 to TRBJ1-5; maybe TRBD1 (5 bases). The CDR3 length is 15 residues. Germline V gene data show CDR1 as MNHEY and CDR2 as SVGAGI. Trimming stripped 0 bases from V and 7 bases from J, with 13 bases between. CDR3 nucleotide sequence: TGTGCCAGCAGTTACTCGAAGGGGTCAATCCAGCCCCAGCATTTT. It codes for CASSYSKGSIQPQHF.

The chain recombines TRBV29-1 with TRBJ2-2; possibly TRBD2 for D (5 bases). CDR1 is SQVTM and CDR2 is ANQGSEA in the germline V gene. V lost 6 bases, J lost 6 bases, and 14 bases lay in between. This CDR3 is 13 amino acids long. The CDR3 spells CSVPAGSAGELFF. For the CDR3, the DNA is TGCAGCGTACCTGCGGGTAGCGCCGGGGAGCTGTTTTTT.

The chain links TRBV18 to TRBJ1-4, with D possibly TRBD1 on 6 matching bases. V was pared by 4 bases and J by 3 bases, with 12 bases between. The germline CDR1 and CDR2 sequences are KGHSH and LQKENI. CDR3 length equals 15 residues. The chain's CDR3 is CASSLTGSSNEKLFF. CDR3 coding DNA: TGTGCCAGCTCACTAACAGGGAGTTCTAATGAAAAACTGTTTTTT. Full variable domain (missing parts from reference TRBV18 and TRBJ1-4): NAGVMQNPRHLVRRRGQEARLRCSPMKGHSHVYWYRQLPEEGLKFMVYLQKENIIDESGMPKERFSAEFPKEGPSILRIQQVVRGDSAAYFCASSLTGSSNEKLFFGSGTQLSVL.

The chain links TRBV5-1 to TRBJ2-1; D not resolved. Germline CDR1 and CDR2: SGHRS and YFSETQ. The CDR3 consists of 13 residues. Trimming pared 0 bases from V and 8 bases from J, leaving 9 bases between. In nucleotides, the CDR3 is TGCGCCAGCAGCTTGGTTGTAGAAGATGAGCAGTTCTTC. It specifies CASSLVVEDEQFF.

The V and J genes are TRBV27 and TRBJ1-5, with D possibly being TRBD1 (6 bases). CDR3 length equals 15 residues. The V gene lost 2 bases and the J gene lost 2 bases, with 10 bases spanning the gap. CDR1 and CDR2 from the germline V gene are MNHEY and SMNVEV (reference sequence). CDR3 bases: TGTGCCAGCAGTTTAATGGCAGGGGGCAATCAGCCCCAGCATTTT. It specifies CASSLMAGGNQPQHF.

The chain is built from TRBV27 and TRBJ2-1; D not resolved. The CDR3 has 15 amino acids. Looked up from germline, CDR1 is MNHEY and CDR2 is SMNVEV (reference sequence). V dropped 3 bases and J dropped 0 bases, with 9 bases sitting between them. The CDR3 DNA reads as TGTGCCAGCAGTTTCCGTCCTAGCTCCTACAATGAGCAGTTCTTC. It translates to CASSFRPSSYNEQFF.

The chain joins TRBV28 to TRBJ2-7; 8 bases map to TRBD1. J was trimmed by 3 bases and V by 5 bases; bases with no gene match: 9. The CDR3 is 15 amino acids. In germline, CDR1 is MDHEN, CDR2 SYDVKM. The CDR3 nucleotides are TGTGCCAGCAGTCATGGACAGGGTGGATACTACGAGCAGTACTTC. Its protein product is CASSHGQGGYYEQYF.

V and J are TRBV14 and TRBJ2-3; 7 bases are shared with TRBD2. This CDR3 has 17 residues. After removal of 3 bases from V and 4 bases from J, the junction contained 13 bases not matched to a gene. Germline V gene lookup returns CDR1 SGHDN and CDR2 FVKESK. The CDR3 sequence is CASSHHASGFRPDTQYF. The CDR3, as DNA: TGTGCCAGCAGCCACCATGCTAGCGGCTTTAGGCCAGATACGCAGTATTTT. Supplemented by reference TRBV14 and TRBJ2-3, the full variable domain reads EAGVTQFPSHSVIEKGQTVTLRCDPISGHDNLYWYRRVMGKEIKFLLHFVKESKQDESGMPNNRFLAERTGGTYSTLKVQPAELEDSGVYFCASSHHASGFRPDTQYFGPGTRLTVL.

The chain is built from TRBV25-1 and TRBJ1-2; the D is unclear. The CDR3 has 14 residues. From germline, CDR1 is MGHDK and CDR2 SYGVNS. With 4 bases removed from V and 1 base from J, the gap between germline ends came to 10 bases. CDR3 loop: CASSAGRFNYGYTF. CDR3 DNA sequence: TGTGCCAGCAGTGCTGGCAGGTTTAACTATGGCTACACCTTC.

CDR3 in DNA: TGTGCCAGTAGTTATCAGGGGGCCACCGGGGAGCTGTTTTTT. It is translated as CASSYQGATGELFF. The chain employs TRBV19 and TRBJ2-2, with TRBD1 matching over 8 bases. This CDR3 has 14 amino acids. Losses at the gene ends were 5 bases for V and 4 bases for J; bases not matched to a gene: 3. Germline-derived CDR1 and CDR2 are LNHDA and SQIVND (reference sequence).

V gene TRBV5-8 combines with J gene TRBJ1-5; 11 bases match TRBD1. This CDR3 spans 16 amino acids. Germline loops: CDR1 SGHTS, CDR2 YDEGEE. With V trimmed by 8 bases and J by 3 bases, 10 bases remained unmatched. The CDR3 loop reads CASLSGTGGYNQPQHF. The CDR3 region has the DNA TGTGCCAGTTTATCCGGGACAGGGGGTTACAATCAGCCCCAGCATTTT. Full variable domain (remainder filled in from reference TRBV5-8 and TRBJ1-5): EAGVTQSPTHLIKTRGQQATLRCSPISGHTSVYWYQQALGLGLQFLLWYDEGEERNRGNFPPRFSGRQFPNYSSELNVNALELEDSALYLCASLSGTGGYNQPQHFGDGTRLSIL.

The chain links TRBV19 to TRBJ2-5; TRBD1 matches 7 bases. Germline V gene lookup returns CDR1 LNHDA and CDR2 SQIVND (reference sequence). The CDR3 totals 13 residues. Trimming removed 4 bases from V and 3 bases from J; junction bases left unmatched: 2. The CDR3 sequence is CASSSGQEETQYF. CDR3 in DNA: TGTGCCAGTAGTAGCGGACAGGAAGAGACCCAGTACTTC.

This chain links TRBV6-5 with TRBJ2-4; possibly TRBD1 for D (5 bases). This CDR3 is 13 amino acids long. Trimming took 6 bases from V and 6 from J, leaving 12 bases between them. Germline assignment: CDR1 MNHEY and CDR2 SVGAGI. CDR3 sequence reads: CASSETRVNIQYF. The CDR3 region has the DNA TGTGCCAGCAGCGAGACCAGGGTAAACATTCAGTACTTC.

The genes are TRBV3-1 (or the pseudogene TRBV3-2) and TRBJ2-3; D call uncertain. V gave up 4 bases and J gave up 5 bases, with 7 bases separating them. Per germline, CDR1 LGHDT and CDR2 YNNKEL (reference sequence). This CDR3 is 12 amino acids long. The DNA of the CDR3 is TGTGCCAGCAGCCCTAACCTAGATACGCAGTATTTT. Protein product: CASSPNLDTQYF.

The V and J genes are TRBV19 and TRBJ1-2, with 9 bases aligning to TRBD1. CDR1 is LNHDA and CDR2 is SQIVND in the germline V gene (reference sequence). V dropped 5 bases and J dropped 7; count of bases not matched to a gene: 5. The length of the CDR3 is 13 residues. The CDR3 DNA reads as TGTGCCAGTAGTCCACGGGACAGGGCTGGCTACACCTTC. It codes for CASSPRDRAGYTF.

In nucleotides, the CDR3 is TGTGCCACCAGCGACCAGGGAGGAGATACGCAGTATTTT. Its protein is CATSDQGGDTQYF. The chain uses TRBV15 and TRBJ2-3, with D maybe TRBD2 (6 bases). CDR3 length: 13 amino acids. Germline CDR1 LNHNV, CDR2 YYDKDF (reference sequence). V was pared by 5 bases and J by 5 bases, with 11 bases between.